This T cell receptor (beta chain) derives from a study of T cell responses to AZD1222 COVID-19 vaccine. This CDR3 is built from 13 residues. CDR1 is LGHDT and CDR2 is YNNKEL in the germline V gene (reference sequence). The V gene lost 1 base and the J gene lost 9 bases, with 10 bases spanning the gap. General study findings and limits: Nearly half of the spike-specific TCRs reportedly recognize variant regions that carry no mutations. Donors in the cohort were predominantly white British and more often female, and clonal diversity was possibly underestimated.

This clone occurred once. Its antigen is still unknown. TCRdb's copy holds only in-frame clones and misses some; the assay was immunoSEQ multiplex PCR. Here the sample spans some 70,000 clones, 84% being singletons. The rearrangement links TRBV3-1 (or the pseudogene TRBV3-2) to TRBJ2-1; perhaps TRBD2 as D (5 bases). Here the sequenced sample was peripheral blood, taken on day 0 of AZD1222 vaccination. This receptor was obtained from an adult in good health. The CDR3 bases are TGTGCCAGCAGCCAAGGGACTTGGGGTGAGCAGTTCTTC. The encoded protein is CASSQGTWGEQFF.